A single sample gave rise to the 5 T cell receptor beta chains below, sequenced in a study of blood T cell repertoires in COVID-19. The assay was immunoSEQ multiplex PCR, and TCRdb's table has in-frame clones only and misses some. The sample includes around 180,000 clones, around three quarters of them seen just once. The specimen was peripheral blood. The receptor source for this set is a man between 60 and 75 years old with active or convalescent COVID-19.

The chain links TRBV7-9 to TRBJ1-1, with 8 bases that match TRBD1. CDR3 length: 15 amino acids. Losses at the gene ends were 2 bases for V and 1 base for J; bases not matched to a gene: 3. Germline loops: CDR1 SEHNR, CDR2 FQNEAQ (reference sequence). CDR3 in amino acids: CASSLQGARNTEAFF. The CDR3 nucleotides read TGTGCCAGCAGCTTACAGGGGGCGCGGAACACTGAAGCTTTCTTT.

The V call is TRBV9, the J call TRBJ2-1, with a weak D call TRBD1 (5 bases). The CDR3 sequence is 15 residues long. Germline V lookup: CDR1 SGDLS, CDR2 YYNGEE. The ends were cut back, 0 bases at V and 7 bases at J, with 14 bases in the middle. CDR3 residues: CASSVVDTSGNEQFF. The CDR3 DNA is TGTGCCAGCAGCGTAGTGGACACATCTGGGAATGAGCAGTTCTTC.

The chain has TRBV6-5 and TRBJ1-2; 9 nucleotides align to TRBD1. CDR1 and CDR2 from the germline V gene are MNHEY and SVGAGI. CDR3 size: 15 residues. The V segment lost 11 bases and the J segment 7 bases; nucleotides outside the gene matches: 17. The CDR3 coding sequence is TGTGCCGGGGGAGGGACAGGGATGATCTATACTGGCTACACCTTC. It codes for CAGGGTGMIYTGYTF.

The chain links TRBV5-5 to TRBJ1-2, with no clear D. There are 15 residues in the CDR3. Trimming shortened V by 0 bases and J by 8 bases, and 17 bases separated the two germline ends. Germline V gene sequence: CDR1 SGHKS, CDR2 YYEKEE (reference sequence). The CDR3 loop is CASSLVTAWIEGYTF. CDR3 nucleotides: TGTGCCAGCAGCTTGGTCACAGCTTGGATTGAGGGCTACACCTTC.

The rearrangement uses TRBV2 and TRBJ2-1; TRBD1 might be the D (5 bases). V lost 6 bases and J lost 3, with 9 bases in between. The CDR3 has 13 residues. Germline CDR1 is SNHLY and CDR2 is FYNNEI. CDR3 in DNA: TGTGCCAGCAGACGGACATTCTACAATGAGCAGTTCTTC. Its protein product is CASRRTFYNEQFF. Using reference TRBV2 and TRBJ2-1 for the parts outside the CDR3, the full variable domain is EPEVTQTPSHQVTQMGQEVILRCVPISNHLYFYWYRQILGQKVEFLVSFYNNEISEKSEIFDDQFSVERPDGSNFTLKIRSTKLEDSAMYFCASRRTFYNEQFFGPGTRLTVL.